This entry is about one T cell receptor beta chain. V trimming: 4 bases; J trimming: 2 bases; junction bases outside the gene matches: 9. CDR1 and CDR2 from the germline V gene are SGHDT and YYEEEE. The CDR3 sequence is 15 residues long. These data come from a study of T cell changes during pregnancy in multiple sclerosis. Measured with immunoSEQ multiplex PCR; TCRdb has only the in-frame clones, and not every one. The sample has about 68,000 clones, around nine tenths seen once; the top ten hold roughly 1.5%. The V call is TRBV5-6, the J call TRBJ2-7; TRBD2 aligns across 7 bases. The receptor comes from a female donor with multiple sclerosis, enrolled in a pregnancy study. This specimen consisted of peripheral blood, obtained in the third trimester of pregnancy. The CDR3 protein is CASSPMGGGPYEQYF. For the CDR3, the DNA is TGTGCCAGCAGCCCGATGGGGGGAGGGCCCTACGAGCAGTACTTC.